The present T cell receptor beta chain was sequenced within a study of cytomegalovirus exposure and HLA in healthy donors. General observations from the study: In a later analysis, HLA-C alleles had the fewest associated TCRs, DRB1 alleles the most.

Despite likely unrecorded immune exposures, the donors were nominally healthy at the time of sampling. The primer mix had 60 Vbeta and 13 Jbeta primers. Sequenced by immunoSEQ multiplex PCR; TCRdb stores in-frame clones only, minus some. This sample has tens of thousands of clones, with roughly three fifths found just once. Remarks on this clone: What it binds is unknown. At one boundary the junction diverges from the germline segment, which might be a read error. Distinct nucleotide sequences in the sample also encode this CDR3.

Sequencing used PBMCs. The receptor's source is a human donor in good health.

This chain's CDR3 is CASSATSGANVLTF. As DNA, the CDR3 is TGTGCCAGCAGTGCGACATCTGGGGCCAATGTCCTGACTTTC. The J gene is TRBJ2-6, the V gene TRBV6-6; D possibly corresponds to TRBD1 (5 bases). CDR1 is MNHNY and CDR2 is SVGAGI in the germline V gene (reference sequence). The CDR3 spans 14 residues.